The T cell receptor (beta chain) under discussion was sequenced for a study of control samples from healthy donors and cancer patients. Profiled with immunoSEQ multiplex PCR; TCRdb holds only in-frame clones, not every one. The data show 45,000 to 60,000 clones, around 95% seen once. Germline V lookup: CDR1 LGHNA, CDR2 YSLEER. This CDR3 has 14 residues. Trimming left V 0 bases short and J 3 bases short, with 8 bases between. This clone was counted only a few times. Within the sample, other DNA sequences also encode this same CDR3. The V gene is TRBV4-3, the J gene TRBJ1-2; D is possibly TRBD1 (6 bases). Sequencing was carried out using blood. The clonotype comes from a man aged 30 to 39 in good health. CDR3 amino acids: CASSQDRGDYGYTF. The CDR3 DNA reads TGCGCCAGCAGCCAAGATAGGGGGGACTATGGCTACACCTTC.